The entry that follows covers one TCR beta chain sequence. Between the trimmed V and J ends, which lost 7 bases and 5 bases, there was a span of 11 bases. This CDR3 is 11 amino acids long. From germline, CDR1 is SQVTM and CDR2 ANQGSEA. The sample comes from a study of blood T cell repertoires in COVID-19. Study context: COVID-19 samples, acute and convalescent, were from the United States, Italy and Spain. PBMCs, B-cell-depleted T cells, or T cells provided the cDNA or gDNA that made up the material.

The repertoire was sequenced with immunoSEQ multiplex PCR; TCRdb's copy has only in-frame clones and lacks some. The data show about 120,000 clones, around nine tenths seen once. Sequencing was performed on peripheral blood. The V and J genes are TRBV29-1 and TRBJ1-1; TRBD1 is a possible D gene (5 bases). This clonotype was sampled from a woman between 45 and 65 years old with acute or convalescent COVID-19. CDR3 nucleotides: TGCAGCGGTGGGACTTCAACTGAAGCTTTCTTT. As protein: CSGGTSTEAFF.